These 6 T cell receptor beta chains were all obtained from the same sample, sequenced in a study of cytomegalovirus exposure and HLA in healthy donors. In the PCR, 60 Vbeta and 13 Jbeta primers were used. The table came from immunoSEQ multiplex PCR; TCRdb's copy has only in-frame clones and leaves some out. The sample includes roughly 150,000 clones, more than 70% of them seen just once. Sequencing was done on a sample of PBMCs. These receptors all stem from a man aged 40-49 years in good health and CMV-seronegative.

This clone was counted a few times. The rearrangement links TRBV4-1 to TRBJ2-7; the match to TRBD2 covers 10 bases. After removal of 4 bases from V and 4 bases from J, the junction contained 7 bases not matched to a gene. There are 15 residues in the CDR3. The germline gives CDR1 MGHRA, CDR2 YSYEKL. Written as DNA, the CDR3 is TGCGCCAGCAGCCCGCTAGCGGGGGCCCCTTACGAGCAGTACTTC. Encoded protein: CASSPLAGAPYEQYF.

V usage is TRBV30 and J usage is TRBJ1-6; D might be TRBD1 (6 bases). The germline V gene has CDR1 GTSNPN and CDR2 SVGIG (reference sequence). The CDR3 is 14 residues long. The V and J ends lost 3 bases and 9 bases respectively, with 15 bases between them. The CDR3 reads CAWSATGRLSPLHF. CDR3 DNA sequence: TGTGCCTGGAGCGCCACAGGGAGACTTTCACCCCTCCACTTT.

V and J are TRBV7-8 and TRBJ2-1, with TRBD2 as a possible D gene (5 bases). Germline V gene data show CDR1 as SGHVS and CDR2 as FQNEAQ. The CDR3 length is 14 residues. Between the trimmed V and J ends, which lost 6 bases and 8 bases, there was a span of 17 bases. Here the CDR3 reads CASSRSASLDEQFF. The DNA of the CDR3 is TGTGCCAGCAGTCGTAGCGCCTCATTGGATGAGCAGTTCTTC.

V usage is TRBV4-1 and J usage is TRBJ2-7; 8 bases are a match to TRBD1. V shed 2 bases, J shed 5 bases, and the junction held 11 bases outside the gene matches. The CDR3 contains 16 residues. The germline CDR1 and CDR2 sequences are MGHRA and YSYEKL. CDR3 sequence reads: CASSQLSGQGQNEQYF. Here the CDR3 DNA reads TGCGCCAGCAGCCAACTCAGCGGACAGGGCCAAAACGAGCAGTACTTC.

A single count supports this clone. The J gene is TRBJ2-7, the V gene TRBV19, with TRBD2 identical over 9 bases. J lost 3 bases, V lost 6 bases, and 9 bases had no gene match. The CDR3 totals 15 residues. Germline lookup yields CDR1 LNHDA and CDR2 SQIVND (reference sequence). The DNA of the CDR3 is TGTGCCAGTAGACCAATAGCGGGAGACCTCTACGAGCAGTACTTC. This translates into CASRPIAGDLYEQYF.

V usage is TRBV7-9 and J usage is TRBJ2-3, with TRBD1 identical over 10 bases. Germline loops: CDR1 SEHNR, CDR2 FQNEAQ (reference sequence). V dropped 0 bases and J dropped 6; count of bases not matched to a gene: 6. CDR3 length: 16 amino acids. Here the CDR3 reads CASSLATGGVSDTQYF. The DNA for the CDR3 is TGTGCCAGCAGCTTAGCGACAGGGGGCGTTTCTGATACGCAGTATTTT.